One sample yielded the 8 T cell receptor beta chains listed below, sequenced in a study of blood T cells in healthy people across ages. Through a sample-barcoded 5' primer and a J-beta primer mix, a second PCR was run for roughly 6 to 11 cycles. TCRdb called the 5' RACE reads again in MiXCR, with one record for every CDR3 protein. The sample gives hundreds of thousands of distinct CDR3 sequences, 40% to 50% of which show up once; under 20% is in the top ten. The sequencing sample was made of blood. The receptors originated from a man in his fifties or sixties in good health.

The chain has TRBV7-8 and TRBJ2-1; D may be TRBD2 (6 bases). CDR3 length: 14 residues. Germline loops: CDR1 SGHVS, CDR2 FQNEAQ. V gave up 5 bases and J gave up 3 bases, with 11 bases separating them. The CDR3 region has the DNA TGTGCCAGCAGCCGACGACTAGTCTACAATGAGCAGTTCTTC. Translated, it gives CASSRRLVYNEQFF.

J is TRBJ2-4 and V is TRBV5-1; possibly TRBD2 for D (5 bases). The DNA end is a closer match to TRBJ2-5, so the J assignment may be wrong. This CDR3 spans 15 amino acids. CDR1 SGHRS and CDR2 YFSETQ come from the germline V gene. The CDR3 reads CASSLGRGGKETQYF. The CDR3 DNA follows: TGCGCCAGCAGCTTAGGTAGAGGAGGTAAAGAGACCCAGTACTTC.

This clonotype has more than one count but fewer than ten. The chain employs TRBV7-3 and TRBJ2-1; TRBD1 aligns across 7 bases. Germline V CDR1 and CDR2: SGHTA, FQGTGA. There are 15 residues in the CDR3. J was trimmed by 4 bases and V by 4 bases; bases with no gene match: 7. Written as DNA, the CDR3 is TGTGCCAGCAGCTACGACAGGGCTGGATACAATGAGCAGTTCTTC. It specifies CASSYDRAGYNEQFF.

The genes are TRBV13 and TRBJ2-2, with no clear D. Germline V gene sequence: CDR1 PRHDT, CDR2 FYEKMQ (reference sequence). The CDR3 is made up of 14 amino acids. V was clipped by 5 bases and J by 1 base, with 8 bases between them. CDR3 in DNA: TGTGCCAGCAGCCCCGACGGGAACACCGGGGAGCTGTTTTTT. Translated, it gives CASSPDGNTGELFF.

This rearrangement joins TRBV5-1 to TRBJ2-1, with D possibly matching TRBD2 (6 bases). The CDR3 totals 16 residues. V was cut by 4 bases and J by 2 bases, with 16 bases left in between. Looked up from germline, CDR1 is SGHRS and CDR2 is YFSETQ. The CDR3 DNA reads TGCGCCAGCAGCAAACGACTAGGCAGTCCCTACAATGAGCAGTTCTTC. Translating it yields CASSKRLGSPYNEQFF.

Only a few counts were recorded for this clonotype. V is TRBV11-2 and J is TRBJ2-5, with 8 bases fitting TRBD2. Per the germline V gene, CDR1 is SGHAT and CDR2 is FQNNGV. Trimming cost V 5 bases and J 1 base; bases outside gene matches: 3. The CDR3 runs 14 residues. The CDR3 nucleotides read TGTGCCAGCAGCGGAAGCGGGGGCCAAGAGACCCAGTACTTC. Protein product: CASSGSGGQETQYF.

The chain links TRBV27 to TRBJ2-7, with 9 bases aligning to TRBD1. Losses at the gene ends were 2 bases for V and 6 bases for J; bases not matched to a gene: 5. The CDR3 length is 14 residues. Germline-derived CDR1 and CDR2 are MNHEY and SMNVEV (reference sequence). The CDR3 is CASSLTGTGTEQYF. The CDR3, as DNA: TGTGCCAGCAGTTTAACCGGGACAGGGACCGAGCAGTACTTC.

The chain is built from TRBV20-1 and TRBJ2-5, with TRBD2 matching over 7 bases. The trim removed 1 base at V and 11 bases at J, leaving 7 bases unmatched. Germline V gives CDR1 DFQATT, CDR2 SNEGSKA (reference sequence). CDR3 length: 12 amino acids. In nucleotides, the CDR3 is TGCAGTGCTAGAGGGGGGGGGAGTGAGCAGTACTTC. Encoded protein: CSARGGGSEQYF.